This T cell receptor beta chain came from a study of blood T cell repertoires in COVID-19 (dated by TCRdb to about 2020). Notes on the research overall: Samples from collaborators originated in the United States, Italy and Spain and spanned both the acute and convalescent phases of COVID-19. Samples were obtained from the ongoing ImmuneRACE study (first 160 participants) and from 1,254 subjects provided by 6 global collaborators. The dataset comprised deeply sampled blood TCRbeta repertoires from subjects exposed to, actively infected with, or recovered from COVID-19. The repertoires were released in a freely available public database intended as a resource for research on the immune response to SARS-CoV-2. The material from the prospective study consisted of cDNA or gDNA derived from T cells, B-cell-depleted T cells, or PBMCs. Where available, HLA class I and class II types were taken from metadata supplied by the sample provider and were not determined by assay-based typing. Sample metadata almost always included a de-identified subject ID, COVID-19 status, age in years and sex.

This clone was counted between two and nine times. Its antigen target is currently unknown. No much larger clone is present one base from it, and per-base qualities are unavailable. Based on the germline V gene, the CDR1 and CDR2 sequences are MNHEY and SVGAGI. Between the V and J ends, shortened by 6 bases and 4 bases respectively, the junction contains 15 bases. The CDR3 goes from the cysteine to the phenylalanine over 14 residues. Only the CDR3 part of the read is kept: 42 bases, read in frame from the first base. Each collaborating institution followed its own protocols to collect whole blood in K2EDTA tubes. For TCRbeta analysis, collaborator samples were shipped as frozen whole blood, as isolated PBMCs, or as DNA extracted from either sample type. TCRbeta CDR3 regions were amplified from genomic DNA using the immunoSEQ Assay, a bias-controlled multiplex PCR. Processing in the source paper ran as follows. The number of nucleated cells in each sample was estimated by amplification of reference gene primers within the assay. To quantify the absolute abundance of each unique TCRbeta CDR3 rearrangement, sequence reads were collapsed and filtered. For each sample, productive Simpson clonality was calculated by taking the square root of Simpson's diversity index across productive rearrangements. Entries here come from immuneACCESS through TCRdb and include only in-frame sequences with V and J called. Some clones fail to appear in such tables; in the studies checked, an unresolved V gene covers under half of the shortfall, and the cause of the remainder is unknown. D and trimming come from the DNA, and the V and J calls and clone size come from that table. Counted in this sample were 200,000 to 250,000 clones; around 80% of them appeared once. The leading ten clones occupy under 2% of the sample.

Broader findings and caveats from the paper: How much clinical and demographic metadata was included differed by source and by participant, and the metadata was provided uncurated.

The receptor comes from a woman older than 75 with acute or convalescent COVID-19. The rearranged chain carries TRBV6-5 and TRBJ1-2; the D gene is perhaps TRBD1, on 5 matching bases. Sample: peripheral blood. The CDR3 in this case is CASRPRVYGYGYTF. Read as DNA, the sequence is TGTGCCAGCAGACCCAGGGTTTATGGCTATGGCTACACCTTC.